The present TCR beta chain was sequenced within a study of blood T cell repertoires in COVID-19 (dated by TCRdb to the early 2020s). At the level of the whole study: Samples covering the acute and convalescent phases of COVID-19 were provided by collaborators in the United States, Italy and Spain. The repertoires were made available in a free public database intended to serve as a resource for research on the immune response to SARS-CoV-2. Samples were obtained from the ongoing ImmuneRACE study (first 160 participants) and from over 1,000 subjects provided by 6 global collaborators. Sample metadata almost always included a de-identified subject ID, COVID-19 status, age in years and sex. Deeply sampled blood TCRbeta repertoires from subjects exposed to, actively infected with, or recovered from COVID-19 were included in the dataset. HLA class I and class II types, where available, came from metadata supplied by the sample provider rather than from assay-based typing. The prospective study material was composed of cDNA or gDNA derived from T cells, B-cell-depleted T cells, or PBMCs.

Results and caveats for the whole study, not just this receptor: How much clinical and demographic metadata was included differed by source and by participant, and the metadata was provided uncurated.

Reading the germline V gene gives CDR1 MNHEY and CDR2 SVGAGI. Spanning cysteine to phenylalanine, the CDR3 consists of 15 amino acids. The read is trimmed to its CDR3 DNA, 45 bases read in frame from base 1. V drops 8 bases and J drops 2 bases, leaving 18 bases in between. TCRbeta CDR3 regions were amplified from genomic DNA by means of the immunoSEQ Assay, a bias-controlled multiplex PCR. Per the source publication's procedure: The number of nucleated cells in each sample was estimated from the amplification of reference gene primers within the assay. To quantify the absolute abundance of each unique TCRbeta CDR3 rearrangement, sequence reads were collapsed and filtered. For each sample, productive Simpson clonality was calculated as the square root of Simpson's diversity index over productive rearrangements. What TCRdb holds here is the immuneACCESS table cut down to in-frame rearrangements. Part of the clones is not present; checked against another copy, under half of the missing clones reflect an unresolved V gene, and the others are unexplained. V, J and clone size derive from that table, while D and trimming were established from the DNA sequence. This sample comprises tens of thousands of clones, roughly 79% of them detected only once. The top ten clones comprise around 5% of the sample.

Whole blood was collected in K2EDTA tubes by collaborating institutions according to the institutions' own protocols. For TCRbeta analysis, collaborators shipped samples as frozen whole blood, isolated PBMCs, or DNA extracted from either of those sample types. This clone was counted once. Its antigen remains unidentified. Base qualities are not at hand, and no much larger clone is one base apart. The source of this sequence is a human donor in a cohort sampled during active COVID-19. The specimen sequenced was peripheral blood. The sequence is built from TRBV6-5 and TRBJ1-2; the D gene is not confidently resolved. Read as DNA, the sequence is TGTGCCAGCGGGCCACCGGTCCCCTCAAACTATGGCTACACCTTC. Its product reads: CASGPPVPSNYGYTF.